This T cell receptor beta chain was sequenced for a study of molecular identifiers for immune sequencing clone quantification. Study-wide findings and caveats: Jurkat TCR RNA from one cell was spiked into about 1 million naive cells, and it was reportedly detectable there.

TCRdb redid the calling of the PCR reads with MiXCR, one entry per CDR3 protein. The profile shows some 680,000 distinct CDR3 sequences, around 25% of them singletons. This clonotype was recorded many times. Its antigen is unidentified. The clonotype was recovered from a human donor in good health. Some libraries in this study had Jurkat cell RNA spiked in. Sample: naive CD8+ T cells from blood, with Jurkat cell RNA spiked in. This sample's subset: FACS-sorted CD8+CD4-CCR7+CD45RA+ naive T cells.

Written as DNA, the CDR3 is TGTGCCAGCAGCTCCGCCCAAGAGCAGTACTTC. Protein product: CASSSAQEQYF. The V call is TRBV27, the J call TRBJ2-7; D is uncertain. The CDR3 runs 11 residues. The germline V and J ends were trimmed by 6 bases and 7 bases, with 10 bases remaining between them. Germline values: CDR1 MNHEY, CDR2 SMNVEV (reference sequence).